Presented here are 24 T cell receptor beta chains from one specimen sequenced in a study of blood T cell repertoires in COVID-19. Libraries were prepared by immunoSEQ multiplex PCR; TCRdb keeps only in-frame clonotypes and omits some of them. The sample contains a few hundred thousand clones, approximately 88% of which appear only once. The sample comprised PBMCs or T cells enriched from blood (not recorded which). All receptors derive from a woman in her thirties or forties with acute COVID-19.

The chain's CDR3 is CASSLLGTREETQYF. In DNA form, the CDR3 reads TGCGCCAGCAGCCTCCTTGGGACTAGGGAAGAGACCCAGTACTTC. The genes are TRBV5-1 and TRBJ2-5, with TRBD2 identical over 8 bases. This CDR3 contains 15 residues. V gave up 4 bases and J gave up 3 bases; unmatched junction bases: 8. CDR1 and CDR2 (germline): SGHRS, YFSETQ.

The chain uses TRBV5-4 and TRBJ1-2; 8 bases agree with TRBD1. Germline CDR1 SGHNT, CDR2 YYREEE (reference sequence). The CDR3 has 16 residues. Trimming cost V 0 bases and J 4 bases; bases outside gene matches: 8. CDR3 bases: TGTGCCAGCAGCTTGGAGGCAGGGGGCGTCGGCTATGGCTACACCTTC. This codes for CASSLEAGGVGYGYTF.

The rearrangement links TRBV7-8 to TRBJ1-3; a weak D match, TRBD1 (6 bases). The CDR3 loop spans 17 amino acids. Looked up from germline, CDR1 is SGHVS and CDR2 is FQNEAQ. V shed 4 bases and J shed 1 base, with 17 bases lying between them. Here the CDR3 reads CASSSDGGAPSGNTIYF. The CDR3 bases are TGTGCCAGCAGCTCCGACGGGGGGGCCCCTTCTGGAAACACCATATATTTT.

V usage is TRBV5-1 and J usage is TRBJ1-1; 9 bases are a match to TRBD1. The CDR3 has 15 residues. In germline, CDR1 is SGHRS, CDR2 YFSETQ. The V gene end was trimmed by 3 bases and the J gene end by 2 bases; junction bases not matched to a gene: 5. In nucleotides, the CDR3 is TGCGCCAGCAGCTCTCCGGGACAGGGCAACACTGAAGCTTTCTTT. It encodes CASSSPGQGNTEAFF. The whole variable domain, filled in from reference TRBV5-1 and TRBJ1-1, reads KAGVTQTPRYLIKTRGQQVTLSCSPISGHRSVSWYQQTPGQGLQFLFEYFSETQRNKGNFPGRFSGRQFSNSRSEMNVSTLELGDSALYLCASSSPGQGNTEAFFGQGTRLTVV.

The chain recombines TRBV5-4 with TRBJ2-1; 7 nucleotides align to TRBD2. Trimming cost V 5 bases and J 1 base; bases outside gene matches: 6. Per germline, CDR1 SGHNT and CDR2 YYREEE (reference sequence). The CDR3 loop spans 15 amino acids. The CDR3 sequence is CASSRLADSYNEQFF. For the CDR3, the DNA is TGTGCCAGCAGTCGTCTAGCGGATTCCTACAATGAGCAGTTCTTC.

The gene calls are TRBV7-8 and TRBJ2-1; tentatively, D is TRBD2 (6 bases). V was clipped by 2 bases and J by 0 bases, with 14 bases between them. This CDR3 has 17 amino acids. CDR1 is SGHVS and CDR2 is FQNEAQ in the germline V gene. Here the CDR3 DNA reads TGTGCCAGCAGCTTATTGGCGGGAAGTTCCTCCTACAATGAGCAGTTCTTC. This sequence encodes CASSLLAGSSSYNEQFF. The complete variable domain, with remaining parts taken from reference TRBV7-8 and TRBJ2-1, reads GAGVSQSPRYKVAKRGQDVALRCDPISGHVSLFWYQQALGQGPEFLTYFQNEAQLDKSGLPSDRFFAERPEGSVSTLKIQRTQQEDSAVYLCASSLLAGSSSYNEQFFGPGTRLTVL.

The V call is TRBV9, the J call TRBJ1-2; D not certain. The V end lost 3 bases, the J end lost 0 bases, and 15 bases lay between the germline ends. Germline values: CDR1 SGDLS, CDR2 YYNGEE. The CDR3 extends over 16 amino acids. The chain's CDR3 is CASSEPLGLANYGYTF. CDR3 nucleotide sequence: TGTGCCAGCAGCGAACCCTTGGGTCTAGCTAACTATGGCTACACCTTC.

The V gene is TRBV28, the J gene TRBJ1-1; 7 bases map to TRBD1. The junction had 7 bases not matched to a gene; V was cut back by 11 bases and J by 1 base. Germline lookup yields CDR1 MDHEN and CDR2 SYDVKM. This CDR3 is 13 amino acids long. CDR3 loop: CAGQRGRNTEAFF. The CDR3 nucleotides are TGTGCCGGCCAGAGGGGGCGGAACACTGAAGCTTTCTTT.

This clone was seen ten or more times. V and J are TRBV24-1 and TRBJ2-3, with 8 positions matching TRBD1. CDR3 size: 15 residues. J was trimmed by 4 bases and V by 3 bases; bases with no gene match: 5. Germline loops: CDR1 KGHDR, CDR2 SFDVKD. The CDR3 nucleotides are TGTGCCACCAGTGATCATGGACAGGGTGCAGATACGCAGTATTTT. Protein product: CATSDHGQGADTQYF.

V and J are TRBV19 and TRBJ1-2; 10 bases are shared with TRBD1. This CDR3 has 17 amino acids. V dropped 4 bases and J dropped 3; count of bases not matched to a gene: 11. The germline CDR1 and CDR2 sequences are LNHDA and SQIVND (reference sequence). CDR3 DNA sequence: TGTGCCAGTAGTAGGGACAGGGGAGAAGCCGGATACTATGGCTACACCTTC. This encodes CASSRDRGEAGYYGYTF.

The chain links TRBV9 to TRBJ2-2, with TRBD2 as a possible D gene (6 bases). CDR3 length: 17 residues. The germline V and J ends were trimmed by 4 bases and 5 bases, with 21 bases remaining between them. The germline V gene encodes CDR1 SGDLS and CDR2 YYNGEE. The CDR3 reads CASSPRNPRLATGELFF. The CDR3, as DNA: TGTGCCAGCAGCCCCCGGAACCCCCGGCTAGCGACCGGGGAGCTGTTTTTT.

This rearrangement joins TRBV18 to TRBJ2-2; 7 bases fit TRBD2. The CDR3 length is 16 residues. V lost 1 base and J lost 1; bases outside the gene matches: 3. The germline CDR1 and CDR2 sequences are KGHSH and LQKENI. The CDR3 region is CASSPRSGMNTGELFF. DNA of the CDR3: TGTGCCAGCTCACCACGAAGCGGGATGAACACCGGGGAGCTGTTTTTT.

The J gene is TRBJ2-1, the V gene TRBV6-5; D not resolved. V lost 0 bases and J lost 6, with 9 bases in between. CDR1 is MNHEY, CDR2 SVGAGI, per germline. This CDR3 region has 14 residues. CDR3 coding DNA: TGTGCCAGCAGTTACTCCTACGGTGGCAATGAGCAGTTCTTC. Amino acids: CASSYSYGGNEQFF.

The chain combines TRBV19 with TRBJ2-2; TRBD1 aligns across 10 bases. CDR1 is LNHDA and CDR2 is SQIVND in the germline V gene (reference sequence). The junction had 7 bases not matched to a gene; V was cut back by 7 bases and J by 2 bases. CDR3 length equals 16 residues. In DNA form, the CDR3 reads TGTGCCAGTAACTTAGGGACAGGGGCCAACACCGGGGAGCTGTTTTTT. Protein product: CASNLGTGANTGELFF.

The J gene is TRBJ2-1, the V gene TRBV27; 8 nucleotides align to TRBD1. The CDR3 extends over 17 amino acids. CDR1 is MNHEY, CDR2 SMNVEV, per germline (reference sequence). V was clipped by 5 bases and J by 9 bases; unmatched bases: 18. The CDR3 reads CASSPAPGTGLQSEQFF. For the CDR3, the DNA is TGTGCCAGCAGTCCGGCCCCCGGGACAGGCCTACAATCTGAGCAGTTCTTC.

J is TRBJ1-1 and V is TRBV21-1; TRBD1, the table's D call, lacks a check against the DNA. TRBV21-1 is termed a pseudogene. This CDR3 is 12 amino acids long. This CDR3 reads CALQLMNTEAFF. The CDR3 bases are TGTGCCTTACAGCTCATGAACACTGAAGCTTTCTTT.

The CDR3 DNA reads as TGTGCCAGCAGCCTTGAGGGGGCTAGCGGGTATATCCGTCTAGGCAATGAGCAGTTCTTC. This encodes CASSLEGASGYIRLGNEQFF. The chain uses TRBV7-6 and TRBJ2-1, with D maybe TRBD2 (8 bases). Germline V lookup: CDR1 SGHVS, CDR2 FNYEAQ. Trimming left V 5 bases short and J 6 bases short, with 32 bases between. The CDR3 covers 20 residues.

The rearrangement links TRBV6-1 to TRBJ1-5, with unresolved D. The ends were cut back, 3 bases at V and 7 bases at J, with 7 bases in the middle. CDR1 MNHNS and CDR2 SASEGT come from the germline V gene. The CDR3 length is 12 residues. This CDR3 is CASSDGGQPQHF. The CDR3 DNA reads TGTGCCAGCAGTGACGGCGGACAGCCCCAGCATTTT.

This clone occurred a few times. V usage is TRBV5-5 and J usage is TRBJ1-5; no reliable D call. The CDR3 contains 14 residues. Germline CDR1 and CDR2: SGHKS and YYEKEE (reference sequence). The V end was cut by 0 bases, the J end by 5 bases, with 9 bases between. The CDR3 nucleotides read TGTGCCAGCAGCTTGGATTCAGACTATCAGCCCCAGCATTTT. Its translation is CASSLDSDYQPQHF.

The chain couples TRBV3-1 (or the pseudogene TRBV3-2) to TRBJ1-2; D gene unclear. Germline lookup yields CDR1 LGHDT and CDR2 YNNKEL (reference sequence). With 1 base removed from V and 8 bases from J, the gap between germline ends came to 8 bases. The CDR3 has 12 amino acids. CDR3 region: CASSQAERGYTF. The CDR3, as DNA: TGTGCCAGCAGCCAAGCCGAGCGAGGCTACACCTTC.

V is TRBV18 and J is TRBJ2-2; no firm D call. V lost 1 base and J 10 bases, leaving 4 bases between the germline ends. The CDR3 totals 11 residues. Germline V gene lookup returns CDR1 KGHSH and CDR2 LQKENI. The CDR3 DNA is TGTGCCAGCTCACCACACAAGGAGCTGTTTTTT. Protein sequence: CASSPHKELFF.

This sequence joins TRBV7-9 and TRBJ1-2; weak D call: TRBD1 (5 bases). In germline, CDR1 is SEHNR, CDR2 FQNEAQ (reference sequence). With 8 bases removed from V and 1 base from J, the gap between germline ends came to 11 bases. CDR3 size: 13 residues. The CDR3 here is CASAGQHNYGYTF. CDR3 nucleotide sequence: TGTGCCAGCGCGGGGCAACATAACTATGGCTACACCTTC. Drawing the rest from reference TRBV7-9 and TRBJ1-2, the complete variable domain is DTGVSQNPRHKITKRGQNVTFRCDPISEHNRLYWYRQTLGQGPEFLTYFQNEAQLEKSRLLSDRFSAERPKGSFSTLEIQRTEQGDSAMYLCASAGQHNYGYTFGSGTRLTVV.

This clone was seen a few times. The chain couples TRBV7-3 to TRBJ1-1; D perhaps matches TRBD1 (5 bases). CDR1 and CDR2 (germline): SGHTA, FQGTGA. Trimming took 2 bases from V and 5 from J, leaving 9 bases between them. The CDR3 extends over 13 amino acids. The CDR3 sequence: CASSLWEGTEAFF. The CDR3 DNA sequence: TGTGCCAGCAGCTTATGGGAGGGGACTGAAGCTTTCTTT.

A few counts support this clone. The gene calls are TRBV5-5 and TRBJ1-6, with D perhaps TRBD1 (6 bases). This CDR3 is 15 amino acids long. Germline loops: CDR1 SGHKS, CDR2 YYEKEE (reference sequence). V was pared by 2 bases and J by 7 bases, with 13 bases between. The CDR3 coding sequence is TGTGCCAGCAGCTTCCCAGGGGCGCGGAATTCACCCCTCCACTTT. Translated: CASSFPGARNSPLHF.